The 5 T cell receptor beta chains presented below share a single source sample, sequenced in a study of cytomegalovirus exposure and HLA in healthy donors. Sequencing was performed with immunoSEQ multiplex PCR; in TCRdb, only in-frame clones are kept and a portion is missing. The sample lists about 72,000 clones, approximately 94% seen once, with 0.63% in the top ten. The sequencing sample was made of PBMCs. Every receptor here comes from a woman between 18 and 29 years old in good health and CMV-seronegative.

The chain employs TRBV2 and TRBJ2-1; 10 nucleotides agree with TRBD2. The germline CDR1 and CDR2 sequences are SNHLY and FYNNEI. CDR3 length: 17 amino acids. J gave up 0 bases and V 8 bases, and 10 bases lay outside the gene matches. CDR3 loop: CASSETSGQSSYNEQFF. The CDR3 DNA sequence: TGTGCCAGCTCTGAGACTAGCGGGCAAAGCTCCTACAATGAGCAGTTCTTC.

This clone occurred once. The rearrangement links TRBV6-5 to TRBJ1-2; 7 nucleotides align to TRBD1. The CDR3 is 13 residues long. Germline lookup yields CDR1 MNHEY and CDR2 SVGAGI. V shed 5 bases, J shed 9 bases, and the junction held 9 bases outside the gene matches. The CDR3 DNA sequence: TGTGCCAGCAGTCACGACAGGGCCAACAGCTACACCTTC. Translation gives CASSHDRANSYTF.

The genes are TRBV6-5 and TRBJ2-1; D gene ambiguous. Trimming removed 0 bases from V and 8 bases from J, with 11 bases in between. This CDR3 has 14 residues. Germline CDR1 MNHEY, CDR2 SVGAGI. CDR3 amino acids: CASSYSSSSHEQFF. As DNA, the CDR3 is TGTGCCAGCAGTTACTCGAGTAGCAGCCATGAGCAGTTCTTC.

V usage is TRBV27 and J usage is TRBJ1-6; D not resolved. The CDR3 sequence is 16 residues long. Between the trimmed V and J ends, which lost 3 bases and 8 bases, there was a span of 17 bases. Germline V CDR1 and CDR2: MNHEY, SMNVEV (reference sequence). The CDR3 loop is CASSFEAADGDSPLHF. In DNA, the CDR3 is TGTGCCAGCAGTTTTGAGGCGGCGGATGGCGATTCACCCCTCCACTTT.

This clone was seen a single time. The chain couples TRBV7-3 to TRBJ2-3; no reliable D call. The V end lost 4 bases, the J end lost 2 bases, and 10 bases lay between the germline ends. Germline-derived CDR1 and CDR2 are SGHTA and FQGTGA. This CDR3 region has 14 residues. CDR3 residues: CASSSQALTDTQYF. As DNA, the CDR3 is TGTGCCAGCAGCTCCCAAGCACTCACAGATACGCAGTATTTT.